This T cell receptor beta chain appears in the sequencing data of a study of blood T cell repertoires in COVID-19. Study as a whole: The cDNA or gDNA used as material had been derived from T cells, B-cell-depleted T cells, or PBMCs.

Trimming cost V 4 bases and J 2 bases, with 7 bases left between them. CDR1 and CDR2 (germline): MNHEY, SMNVEV (reference sequence). This CDR3 has 13 residues. In the study's own analysis: Amplifying reference gene primers gave estimates of nucleated cell counts. Clones were sequenced by immunoSEQ multiplex PCR, and TCRdb holds only the in-frame ones, with some missing. The V and J calls and clone size come from that table; D and trimming were worked out from the DNA. The sample contains roughly 200,000 clones, around 90% of which appear only once. The sequence was obtained from a man in his forties with acute or convalescent COVID-19. The sequencing sample was made of peripheral blood. The J gene is TRBJ2-3, the V gene TRBV27; D remains ambiguous. The CDR3 loop is CASSSFYTDTQYF. Here the CDR3 DNA reads TGTGCCAGCAGTTCCTTCTACACAGATACGCAGTATTTT.